This T cell receptor beta chain was captured in a study of cytomegalovirus exposure and HLA in healthy donors. In the study overall: Sequencing of about 200 million T cells in an earlier analysis found about 120 million unique TCR beta sequences.

Unmatched junction bases numbered 5, after V lost 5 bases and J lost 4 bases. The germline V gene has CDR1 SQVTM and CDR2 ANQGSEA. CDR3 length: 13 residues. PCR primers comprised 60 Vbeta and 13 Jbeta primers. TCRdb's table, derived via immunoSEQ multiplex PCR, lists solely in-frame clones and lacks some. The table shows over 100,000 clones, with around 9% occurring only once. Study findings and constraints: Earlier results showed most TCR beta V segments being productive about 87% or about 30% of the time. What a later analysis reportedly showed was that an Asian-associated ancestry cluster had fewer N-insertions than the roughly 720-donor mean.

A few counts support this clone. What it binds is unknown. This receptor was obtained from a man between 35 and 55 years old in good health and CMV-seronegative. The specimen sequenced was PBMCs. This chain joins TRBV29-1 and TRBJ1-2; 9 bases align to TRBD1. Here the CDR3 DNA reads TGCAGCGTTCCGGGACAGGGAAGCTATGGCTACACCTTC. This codes for CSVPGQGSYGYTF.